Listed below are T cell receptor beta chains from one sample, sequenced in a study of OX40 agonist ivuxolimab in advanced cancers. The protocol was immunoSEQ multiplex PCR, while the TCRdb copy is restricted to in-frame clones and leaves out a portion. The table lists roughly 80,000 clones, approximately 91% of them singletons. The sample in question was CD4+ or CD8+ T cells sorted from blood, obtained in a trial of the OX40 agonist ivuxolimab. The receptors shown here come from an adult with an advanced solid tumor such as melanoma, head and neck, liver or kidney cancer. CDR3s include the opening cysteine and the closing phenylalanine or tryptophan. A D gene is named only where the DNA matches it firmly. Size is omitted from some rows. Given values are once, few, many or a class for expanded clones.

J: TRBJ2-1
D: TRBD2
V: TRBV7-2
size: -
CDR3: CASSGSGNSYNEQFF
DNA: TGTGCCAGCAGCGGTAGCGGGAACTCCTACAATGAGCAGTTCTTC

J: TRBJ2-1
D: TRBD1
V: TRBV19
size: -
CDR3: CASSPRDSNEQFF
DNA: TGTGCCAGTAGTCCAAGGGACAGCAATGAGCAGTTCTTC

J: TRBJ2-2
D: -
V: TRBV9
size: -
CDR3: CASSVGPEATGELFF
DNA: TGTGCCAGCAGCGTAGGGCCCGAGGCCACCGGGGAGCTGTTTTTT

J: TRBJ2-1
D: -
V: TRBV10-3
size: -
CDR3: CAISELGLGGEVQFF
DNA: TGTGCCATCAGTGAGTTGGGGCTTGGTGGGGAGGTGCAGTTCTTC

J: TRBJ2-3
D: TRBD2
V: TRBV5-1
size: -
CDR3: CASSYGAGAANVWDTQYF
DNA: TGCGCCAGCAGCTACGGAGCGGGAGCGGCAAATGTCTGGGATACGCAGTATTTT

J: TRBJ2-1
D: -
V: TRBV6-1
size: -
CDR3: CASSGLRGSYNEQFF
DNA: TGTGCCAGCAGTGGTCTTAGAGGATCCTACAATGAGCAGTTCTTC

J: TRBJ2-1
D: -
V: TRBV7-6
size: -
CDR3: CASSLGPLASEQFF
DNA: TGTGCCAGCAGCTTGGGCCCCCTAGCGTCTGAGCAGTTCTTC

J: TRBJ1-1
D: -
V: TRBV21-1
size: once
CDR3: CASSKAWGTDDTEAFF
DNA: TGTGCCAGCAGCAAAGCTTGGGGGACCGACGACACTGAAGCTTTCTTT

J: TRBJ2-2
D: -
V: TRBV6-5
size: -
CDR3: CASRQTGNTGELFF
DNA: TGTGCCAGCAGGCAGACAGGAAACACCGGGGAGCTGTTTTTT

J: TRBJ1-2
D: -
V: TRBV29-1
size: -
CDR3: CSVEGQGYYGYTF
DNA: TGCAGCGTTGAGGGTCAGGGTTACTATGGCTACACCTTC

J: TRBJ1-2
D: -
V: TRBV27
size: -
CDR3: CASSPGLHSNYGYTF
DNA: TGTGCCAGCAGCCCCGGGTTACACAGCAACTATGGCTACACCTTC

J: TRBJ1-1
D: -
V: TRBV9
size: -
CDR3: CASSVVVGRVTEAFF
DNA: TGTGCCAGCAGCGTAGTGGTAGGGAGGGTCACTGAAGCTTTCTTT

J: TRBJ1-1
D: -
V: TRBV7-9
size: -
CDR3: CASSLGAAVNTEAFF
DNA: TGTGCCAGCAGCTTAGGGGCAGCGGTGAACACTGAAGCTTTCTTT

J: TRBJ2-1
D: -
V: TRBV7-2
size: -
CDR3: CASSLVWGQYNEQFF
DNA: TGTGCCAGCAGCTTAGTATGGGGCCAATACAATGAGCAGTTCTTC

J: TRBJ1-2
D: TRBD1
V: TRBV6-6
size: -
CDR3: CASSYSGQGVYGYTF
DNA: TGTGCCAGCAGTTACTCGGGACAGGGGGTCTATGGCTACACCTTC

J: TRBJ2-7
D: TRBD1
V: TRBV14
size: -
CDR3: CASSQRTGWFEQYF
DNA: TGTGCCAGCAGCCAAAGGACAGGGTGGTTCGAGCAGTACTTC

J: TRBJ2-7
D: -
V: TRBV27
size: -
CDR3: CASSLDSNYEQYF
DNA: TGTGCCAGCAGTTTGGACAGTAACTACGAGCAGTACTTC

J: TRBJ1-6
D: -
V: TRBV7-9
size: -
CDR3: CASSFSERGPLHF
DNA: TGTGCCAGCAGCTTCTCCGAAAGGGGGCCCCTCCACTTT

J: TRBJ2-2
D: TRBD2
V: TRBV6-4
size: once
CDR3: CASRAGGQVGELFF
DNA: TGTGCCAGTCGAGCGGGAGGGCAAGTCGGGGAGCTGTTTTTT

J: TRBJ2-6
D: -
V: TRBV6-5
size: -
CDR3: CASSYSSGANVLTF
DNA: TGTGCCAGCAGTTACTCGTCCGGGGCCAACGTCCTGACTTTC

J: TRBJ1-4
D: -
V: TRBV28
size: -
CDR3: CASSLTKDSKLFF
DNA: TGTGCCAGCAGTTTAACCAAGGACAGTAAACTGTTTTTT

J: TRBJ2-3
D: -
V: TRBV27
size: -
CDR3: CASRKSVGSAGPDTQYF
DNA: TGTGCCAGCAGGAAGTCGGTTGGTTCGGCCGGGCCAGATACGCAGTATTTT

J: TRBJ2-5
D: TRBD1
V: TRBV6-5
size: -
CDR3: CASSYLPGQGQETQYF
DNA: TGTGCCAGCAGTTATCTACCGGGACAGGGGCAAGAGACCCAGTACTTC

J: TRBJ2-1
D: -
V: TRBV11-1
size: -
CDR3: CASSPQGSYNEQFF
DNA: TGTGCCAGCAGCCCGCAGGGCTCCTACAATGAGCAGTTCTTC

J: TRBJ1-1
D: -
V: TRBV4-2
size: -
CDR3: CASSQNPQGGNTEAFF
DNA: TGTGCCAGCAGCCAGAACCCCCAAGGGGGGAACACTGAAGCTTTCTTT

J: TRBJ2-1
D: TRBD1
V: TRBV9
size: -
CDR3: CASSPTLRRDRGFNEQFF
DNA: TGTGCCAGCAGCCCTACTCTCCGGAGGGACAGGGGATTCAATGAGCAGTTCTTC

J: TRBJ1-5
D: TRBD1
V: TRBV10-3
size: -
CDR3: CAISDRDSRNQPQHF
DNA: TGTGCCATCAGTGACAGGGACAGTCGCAATCAGCCCCAGCATTTT

J: TRBJ1-2
D: TRBD1
V: TRBV5-1
size: -
CDR3: CASSFEGRGDGYTF
DNA: TGCGCCAGCAGCTTTGAAGGCAGGGGGGATGGCTACACCTTC

J: TRBJ2-7
D: TRBD2
V: TRBV27
size: -
CDR3: CASSFLVAGEGEQYF
DNA: TGTGCCAGCAGTTTTTTGGTAGCGGGAGAGGGCGAGCAGTACTTC

J: TRBJ2-3
D: -
V: TRBV5-1
size: -
CDR3: CASSLSGGDTQYF
DNA: TGCGCCAGCAGCTTATCCGGCGGAGATACGCAGTATTTT

J: TRBJ2-1
D: TRBD2
V: TRBV11-2
size: -
CDR3: CASSFPSGRNNEQFF
DNA: TGTGCCAGCAGCTTTCCGAGCGGGAGGAACAATGAGCAGTTCTTC